Below, 5 T cell receptor beta chains from the same sample are listed, as sequenced in a study of low-dose radiotherapy and immunotherapy resistance in tumors. Alpha and beta chains were covered, as first-strand cDNA relied on TRAV- and TRBV-specific primers. TCR amplification involved 15 to 25 PCR cycles with a constant-region primer and V-primer adapter. TCRdb processed the reads anew with MiXCR; each CDR3 protein has one entry. The sample has 64,000 or so distinct CDR3 sequences, roughly 31% seen once; the top ten hold approximately 10%. Regarding time point: before trial treatment. The source was PBMCs, collected before treatment. The receptor set was obtained from a female donor with ovarian cancer.

This clonotype was seen at least ten times. This chain connects TRBV20-1 to TRBJ2-3, with 10 bases that match TRBD2. V gave up 6 bases and J gave up 0 bases; unmatched junction bases: 3. The CDR3 sequence is 14 residues long. Germline lookup yields CDR1 DFQATT and CDR2 SNEGSKA (reference sequence). DNA for the CDR3: TGCAGTGCCGGACTAGCGGACAGCACAGATACGCAGTATTTT. It specifies CSAGLADSTDTQYF.

In this sample, this clonotype turned up many times. This rearrangement joins TRBV20-1 to TRBJ1-5; perhaps TRBD1 as D (6 bases). CDR1 is DFQATT and CDR2 is SNEGSKA in the germline V gene (reference sequence). This CDR3 has 15 residues. The V gene lost 1 base and the J gene lost 0 bases, with 10 bases spanning the gap. DNA for the CDR3: TGCAGTGCTAGAGGGGGGGGCAATAGCAATCAGCCCCAGCATTTT. Its protein product is CSARGGGNSNQPQHF.

At least ten counts were recorded for this clonotype. This rearrangement joins TRBV4-1 to TRBJ1-1, with 9 bases lining up with TRBD1. Germline V gives CDR1 MGHRA, CDR2 YSYEKL. The CDR3 is made up of 18 amino acids. The V gene end was trimmed by 0 bases and the J gene end by 1 base; junction bases not matched to a gene: 9. CDR3 in amino acids: CASSQDRGQGTRNTEAFF. The CDR3 DNA sequence: TGCGCCAGCAGCCAAGATCGGGGACAGGGAACCCGGAACACTGAAGCTTTCTTT.

Comment on this clonotype: A far larger clone is just one base off, so this is likely a read error. V is TRBV2 and J is TRBJ2-5; TRBD2 might be the D (6 bases). Germline CDR1 reads SNHLY; CDR2 reads FYNNEI. This CDR3 contains 16 residues. V was cut by 7 bases and J by 11 bases, with 29 bases left in between. The CDR3: CASTRTNSGVGNEQYF. Written as DNA, the CDR3 is TGTGCCAGCACCCGAACGAATAGCGGAGTGGGGAATGAGCAGTACTTC.

The J gene is TRBJ2-6, the V gene TRBV28; 7 positions agree with TRBD1. The CDR3 covers 16 residues. The ends lost 6 bases at V and 2 bases at J; junction bases unmatched: 7. Germline CDR1 and CDR2: MDHEN and SYDVKM. This chain's CDR3 is CASRNEGTAGANVLTF. The CDR3 DNA reads TGTGCCAGCAGAAATGAAGGGACAGCTGGGGCCAACGTCCTGACTTTC.